This T cell receptor (beta chain) derives from a study of blood T cell repertoires in COVID-19. Overall study context: PBMCs, B-cell-depleted T cells, or T cells were the source of the cDNA or gDNA that made up the material.

Methods used by the authors: Using reference gene primer amplification, nucleated cell counts were estimated. The method was immunoSEQ multiplex PCR; TCRdb's version includes in-frame clones alone and lacks a portion of them. V and J calls and clone size are copied from that table; D and trimming were computed from the DNA. The sample consists of around 110,000 clones, roughly 85% of them appearing once. Sample: peripheral blood. The clonotype originates from a man between 25 and 39 years old with acute or convalescent COVID-19.

CDR3 DNA sequence: TGTGCCAGCAGTTGGGGACAGGGGGCATCCTACGAGCAGTACGTC. Translating it yields CASSWGQGASYEQYV. The chain joins TRBV2 to TRBJ2-7; 12 nucleotides agree with TRBD1. CDR1 and CDR2 from the germline V gene are SNHLY and FYNNEI. V lost 5 bases to trimming and J lost 1 base; unmatched junction nucleotides: 3. CDR3 length: 15 residues.